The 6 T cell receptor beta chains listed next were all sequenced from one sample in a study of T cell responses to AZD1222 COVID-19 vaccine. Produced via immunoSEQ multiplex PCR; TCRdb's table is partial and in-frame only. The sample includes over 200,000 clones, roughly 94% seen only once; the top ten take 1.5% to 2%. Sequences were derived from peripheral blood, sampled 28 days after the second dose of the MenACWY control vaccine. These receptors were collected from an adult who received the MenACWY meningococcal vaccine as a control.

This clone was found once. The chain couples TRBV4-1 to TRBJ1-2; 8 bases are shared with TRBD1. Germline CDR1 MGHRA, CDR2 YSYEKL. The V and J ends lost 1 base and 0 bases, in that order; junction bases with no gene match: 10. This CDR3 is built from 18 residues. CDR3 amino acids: CASSQVGRDRSANYGYTF. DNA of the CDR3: TGCGCCAGCAGCCAAGTGGGTCGGGACAGGTCCGCTAACTATGGCTACACCTTC.

CDR3: CASSPGGWNTEAFF. CDR3 in DNA: TGTGCCAGCAGTCCCGGGGGCTGGAACACTGAAGCTTTCTTT. The rearrangement uses TRBV28 and TRBJ1-1; D perhaps matches TRBD1 (6 bases). Germline lookup yields CDR1 MDHEN and CDR2 SYDVKM. This CDR3 region has 14 residues. Between the trimmed V and J ends, which lost 5 bases and 1 base, there was a span of 11 bases.

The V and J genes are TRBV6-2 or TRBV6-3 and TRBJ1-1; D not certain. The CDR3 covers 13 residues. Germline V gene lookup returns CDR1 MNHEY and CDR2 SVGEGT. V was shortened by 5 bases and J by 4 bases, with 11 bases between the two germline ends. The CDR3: CASSPGFGTEAFF. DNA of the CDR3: TGTGCCAGCAGTCCCGGGTTTGGCACTGAAGCTTTCTTT.

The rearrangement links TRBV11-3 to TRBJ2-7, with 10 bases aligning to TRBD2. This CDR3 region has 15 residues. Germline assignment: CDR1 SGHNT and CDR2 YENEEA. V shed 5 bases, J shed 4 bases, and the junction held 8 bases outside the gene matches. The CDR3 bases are TGTGCCAGCAGCATAGCGGGAGGTCCCACATACGAGCAGTACTTC. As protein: CASSIAGGPTYEQYF. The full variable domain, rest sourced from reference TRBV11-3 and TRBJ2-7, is EAGVVQSPRYKIIEKKQPVAFWCNPISGHNTLYWYLQNLGQGPELLIRYENEEAVDDSQLPKDRFSAERLKGVDSTLKIQPAELGDSAVYLCASSIAGGPTYEQYFGPGTRLTVT.

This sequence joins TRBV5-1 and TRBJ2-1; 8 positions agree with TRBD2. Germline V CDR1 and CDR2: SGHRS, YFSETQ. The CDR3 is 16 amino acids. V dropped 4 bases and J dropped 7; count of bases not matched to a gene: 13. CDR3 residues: CASSPGPGLEKNEQFF. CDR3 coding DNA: TGCGCCAGCAGCCCGGGCCCGGGACTAGAGAAGAATGAGCAGTTCTTC.

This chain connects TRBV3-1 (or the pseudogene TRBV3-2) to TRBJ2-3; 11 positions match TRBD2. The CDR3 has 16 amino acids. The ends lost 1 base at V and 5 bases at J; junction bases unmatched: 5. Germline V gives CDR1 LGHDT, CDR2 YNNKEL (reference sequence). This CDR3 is CASSQGLAGRGDTQYF. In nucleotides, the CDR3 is TGTGCCAGCAGCCAAGGACTAGCGGGACGCGGAGATACGCAGTATTTT.